This entry features one TCR beta chain sequence. The entry originates in a study of sequential checkpoint blockade in melanoma. Study-level background: After nivolumab or ipilimumab alone, approximately 22 patients had week-13 rebiopsies.

This sample's treatment: randomized to nivolumab then ipilimumab (arm A) or the reverse (arm B). Sequencing used immunoSEQ multiplex PCR; TCRdb keeps in-frame clones, though not all of them. Found here are around 19,000 clones, over 65% of them singletons; the top ten hold more than 4%. The material was tumor tissue (inferred from file names), obtained from a patient given nivolumab and ipilimumab in sequence. The source of this sequence is a human donor with melanoma.

The CDR3 sequence: CASGLAQSTDTQYF. The CDR3, as DNA: TGTGCCAGCGGGTTAGCCCAGAGCACAGATACGCAGTATTTT. The chain couples TRBV25-1 to TRBJ2-3; no firm D call. The germline CDR1 and CDR2 sequences are MGHDK and SYGVNS. The V end was cut by 8 bases, the J end by 0 bases, with 12 bases between. This CDR3 region has 14 residues.